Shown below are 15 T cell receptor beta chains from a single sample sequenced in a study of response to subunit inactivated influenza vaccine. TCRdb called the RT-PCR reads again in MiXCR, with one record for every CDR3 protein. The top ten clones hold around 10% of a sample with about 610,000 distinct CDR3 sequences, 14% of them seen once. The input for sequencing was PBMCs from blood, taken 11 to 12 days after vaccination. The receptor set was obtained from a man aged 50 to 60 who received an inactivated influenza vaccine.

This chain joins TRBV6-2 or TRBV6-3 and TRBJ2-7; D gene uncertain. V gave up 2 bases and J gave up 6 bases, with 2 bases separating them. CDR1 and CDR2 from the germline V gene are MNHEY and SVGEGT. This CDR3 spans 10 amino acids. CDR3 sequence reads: CASSYREQYF. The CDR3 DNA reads TGTGCCAGCAGTTACCGCGAGCAGTACTTC.

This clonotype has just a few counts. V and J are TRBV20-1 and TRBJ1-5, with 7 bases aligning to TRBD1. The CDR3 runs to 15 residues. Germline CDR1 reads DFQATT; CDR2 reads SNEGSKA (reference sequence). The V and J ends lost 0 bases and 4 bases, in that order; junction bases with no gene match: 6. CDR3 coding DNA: TGCAGTGCTAGAGATGGGGGGGACAGAAATCAGCCCCAGCATTTT. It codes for CSARDGGDRNQPQHF.

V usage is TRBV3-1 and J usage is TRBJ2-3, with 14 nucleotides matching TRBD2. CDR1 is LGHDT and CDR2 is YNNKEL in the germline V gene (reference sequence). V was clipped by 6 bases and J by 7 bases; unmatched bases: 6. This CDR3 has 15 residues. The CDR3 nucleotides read TGTGCCAGCAGGACCGGGACTAGCGGGGGCCATACGCAGTATTTT. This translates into CASRTGTSGGHTQYF.

The CDR3 DNA reads TGTGCCAGCAGCAAAGTGTTTGGGACTAGCGGGGGTGCGAGGGATGAGCAGTTCTTC. Protein product: CASSKVFGTSGGARDEQFF. The gene calls are TRBV21-1 and TRBJ2-1; the listed D gene, TRBD2, was not tested against the DNA. TRBV21-1 is a pseudogene locus. This CDR3 is built from 19 residues.

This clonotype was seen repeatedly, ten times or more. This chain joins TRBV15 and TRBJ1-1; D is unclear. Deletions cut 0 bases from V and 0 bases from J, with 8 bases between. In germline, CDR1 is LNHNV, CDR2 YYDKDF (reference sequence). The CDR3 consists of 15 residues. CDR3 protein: CATSRESTLNTEAFF. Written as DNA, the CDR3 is TGTGCCACCAGCAGAGAGAGTACCCTGAACACTGAAGCTTTCTTT. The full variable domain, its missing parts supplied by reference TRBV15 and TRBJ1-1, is DAMVIQNPRYQVTQFGKPVTLSCSQTLNHNVMYWYQQKSSQAPKLLFHYYDKDFNNEADTPDNFQSRRPNTSFCFLDIRSPGLGDTAMYLCATSRESTLNTEAFFGQGTRLTVV.

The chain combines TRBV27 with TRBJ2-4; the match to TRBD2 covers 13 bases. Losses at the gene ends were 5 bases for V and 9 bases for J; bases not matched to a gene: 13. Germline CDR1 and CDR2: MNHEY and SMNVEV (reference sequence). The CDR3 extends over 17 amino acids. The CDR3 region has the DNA TGTGCCAGCAGTCTCAAACCGGGACTAGCGGGACTCGGCATTCAGTACTTC. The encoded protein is CASSLKPGLAGLGIQYF.

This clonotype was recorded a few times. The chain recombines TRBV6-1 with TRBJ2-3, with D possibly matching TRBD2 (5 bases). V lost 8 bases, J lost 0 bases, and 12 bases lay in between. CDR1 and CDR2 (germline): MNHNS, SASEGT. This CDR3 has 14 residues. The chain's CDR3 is CASGGGLSTDTQYF. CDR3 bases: TGTGCCAGCGGCGGCGGACTTAGCACAGATACGCAGTATTTT.

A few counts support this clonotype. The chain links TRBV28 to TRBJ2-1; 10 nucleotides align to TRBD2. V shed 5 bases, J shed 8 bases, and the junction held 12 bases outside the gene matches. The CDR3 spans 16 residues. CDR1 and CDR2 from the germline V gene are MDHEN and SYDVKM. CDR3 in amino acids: CASSLLTRLAGDEQFF. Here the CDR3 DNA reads TGTGCCAGCAGTCTCTTAACCAGGCTAGCGGGGGATGAGCAGTTCTTC.

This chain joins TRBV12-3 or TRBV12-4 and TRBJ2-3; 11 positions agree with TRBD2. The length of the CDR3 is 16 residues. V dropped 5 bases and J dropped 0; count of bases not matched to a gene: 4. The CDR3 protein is CASSRRTSGSTDTQYF. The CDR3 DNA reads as TGTGCCAGCAGTCGTCGGACTAGCGGGAGCACAGATACGCAGTATTTT.

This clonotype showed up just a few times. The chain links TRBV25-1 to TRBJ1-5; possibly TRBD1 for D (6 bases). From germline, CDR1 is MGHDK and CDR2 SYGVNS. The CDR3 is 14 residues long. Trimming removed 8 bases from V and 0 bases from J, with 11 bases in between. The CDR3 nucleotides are TGTGCCAGCCAAGACAGGAATAGCAATCAGCCCCAGCATTTT. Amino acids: CASQDRNSNQPQHF.

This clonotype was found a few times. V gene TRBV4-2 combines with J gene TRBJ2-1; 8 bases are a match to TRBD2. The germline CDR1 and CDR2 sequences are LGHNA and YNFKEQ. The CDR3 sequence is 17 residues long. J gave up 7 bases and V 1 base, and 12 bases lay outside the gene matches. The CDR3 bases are TGTGCCAGCAGCCAAGCTGGAAGCGGGGGTATGGGGAATGAGCAGTTCTTC. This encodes CASSQAGSGGMGNEQFF.

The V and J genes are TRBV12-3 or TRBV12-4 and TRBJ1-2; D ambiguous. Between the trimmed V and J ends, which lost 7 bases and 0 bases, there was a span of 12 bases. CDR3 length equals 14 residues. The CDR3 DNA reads TGTGCCAGCACCCATTCTCCCTCTAACTATGGCTACACCTTC. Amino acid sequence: CASTHSPSNYGYTF.

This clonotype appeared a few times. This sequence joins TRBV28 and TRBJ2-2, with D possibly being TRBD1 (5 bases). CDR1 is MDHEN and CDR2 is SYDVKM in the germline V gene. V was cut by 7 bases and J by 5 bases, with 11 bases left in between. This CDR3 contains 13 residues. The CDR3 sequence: CASTSAGTGELFF. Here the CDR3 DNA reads TGTGCCAGCACCTCGGCAGGGACCGGGGAGCTGTTTTTT.

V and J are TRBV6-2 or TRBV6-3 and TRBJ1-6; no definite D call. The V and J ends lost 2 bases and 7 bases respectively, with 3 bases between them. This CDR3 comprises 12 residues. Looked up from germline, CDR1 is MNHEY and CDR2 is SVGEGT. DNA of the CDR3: TGTGCCAGCAGTTACGAAAATTCACCCCTCCACTTT. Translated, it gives CASSYENSPLHF.

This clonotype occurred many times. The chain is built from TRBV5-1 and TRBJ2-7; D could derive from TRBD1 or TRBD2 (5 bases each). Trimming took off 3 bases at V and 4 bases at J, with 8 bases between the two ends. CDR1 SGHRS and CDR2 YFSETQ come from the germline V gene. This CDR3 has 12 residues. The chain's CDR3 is CASSWGRYEQYF. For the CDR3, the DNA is TGCGCCAGCAGCTGGGGACGGTACGAGCAGTACTTC.